Listed here are 3 T cell receptor beta chains from one sample, sequenced in a study of cytomegalovirus exposure and HLA in healthy donors. Researchers ran the PCR with 60 Vbeta and 13 Jbeta primers. Only in-frame clones appear in the TCRdb table, and some are missing; sequencing was by immunoSEQ multiplex PCR. The data show roughly 190,000 clones, roughly an eighth seen once. The sequenced sample was PBMCs. These receptors originate from a man aged 50 to 59 in good health and CMV-seropositive.

This clone was counted a few times. J is TRBJ2-5 and V is TRBV6-6; 9 bases match TRBD2. CDR1 and CDR2 (germline): MNHNY, SVGAGI (reference sequence). The length of the CDR3 is 13 residues. Germline trimming cut 7 bases from V and 5 bases from J; bases unmatched to any gene: 5. CDR3 bases: TGTGCCAGCATAGCGGGGGCGGGGGAGACCCAGTACTTC. Its translation is CASIAGAGETQYF.

This clone was found a few times. This chain joins TRBV6-6 and TRBJ2-2, with no clear D. Germline V gene sequence: CDR1 MNHNY, CDR2 SVGAGI (reference sequence). This CDR3 comprises 12 residues. With 7 bases removed from V and 5 bases from J, the gap between germline ends came to 8 bases. CDR3 DNA: TGTGCCAGCACGTCGAGAACCGGGGAGCTGTTTTTT. Encoded protein: CASTSRTGELFF.

This clone was observed a few times. The CDR3 DNA sequence: TGTGCCAGCAGCACAACTAGCGGGGGGAGGAATGAGCAGTTCTTC. Its translation is CASSTTSGGRNEQFF. This sequence joins TRBV7-6 and TRBJ2-1, with 12 bases aligning to TRBD2. The germline V gene has CDR1 SGHVS and CDR2 FNYEAQ. The CDR3 is made up of 15 amino acids. Germline trimming cut 5 bases from V and 7 bases from J; bases unmatched to any gene: 6.